This note documents a single T cell receptor (beta chain) sequence. Its specificity is not known. TCRdb's table, derived via immunoSEQ multiplex PCR, lists solely in-frame clones and lacks some. The data hold about 64,000 clones, with about nine tenths observed a single time. The sample belongs to a study of OX40 agonist ivuxolimab in advanced cancers. Looking at the study overall: It was ivuxolimab, an agonistic anti-OX40 (CD134) antibody, that patients were treated with. General observations from the study: At 0.1 to 3.0 mg/kg and by week 6, clonal expansion occurred in CD4+ and CD8+ blood T cells. CD8+ T cells averaged more expanded clones than CD4+.

The sequencing here drew on CD4+ or CD8+ T cells sorted from blood, taken in a trial of the OX40 agonist ivuxolimab. The receptor's source is an adult with an advanced solid tumor such as melanoma, head and neck, liver or kidney cancer.

CDR3 in DNA: TGTGCCAGCAGCTTAACGACTGGGGGAGAGCAGTACTTC. Translation gives CASSLTTGGEQYF. The chain employs TRBV7-3 and TRBJ2-7; the D call may be TRBD1 or TRBD2 (5 bases each). Trimming shortened V by 0 bases and J by 7 bases, and 10 bases separated the two germline ends. Germline V gene lookup returns CDR1 SGHTA and CDR2 FQGTGA. The length of the CDR3 is 13 residues. Supplemented by reference TRBV7-3 and TRBJ2-7, the full variable domain reads GAGVSQTPSNKVTEKGKYVELRCDPISGHTALYWYRQSLGQGPEFLIYFQGTGAADDSGLPNDRFFAVRPEGSVSTLKIQRTERGDSAVYLCASSLTTGGEQYFGPGTRLTVT.